This TCR beta chain was captured by sequencing in a study of shared clonotypes between healthy human individuals. This table comes from immunoSEQ multiplex PCR, and its TCRdb copy is limited to in-frame clones, with some not included. The sample shows some 1.5 million clones, roughly 96% of them seen only once. This CDR3 is built from 14 residues. CDR1 is SGHRS, CDR2 YFSETQ, per germline. The V gene lost 0 bases and the J gene lost 6 bases, with 13 bases spanning the gap. The sample consisted of naive CD4+ T cells sorted from blood. Regarding subset: CD45RA+ positively selected. The chain recombines TRBV5-1 with TRBJ2-7; D may be TRBD2 (6 bases). The TCR sequence derives from a man aged 25-40 years in good health. The CDR3, as DNA: TGCGCCAGCAGCTTGGATGGAGGGTTCTCCGAGCAGTACTTC. Translating it yields CASSLDGGFSEQYF.